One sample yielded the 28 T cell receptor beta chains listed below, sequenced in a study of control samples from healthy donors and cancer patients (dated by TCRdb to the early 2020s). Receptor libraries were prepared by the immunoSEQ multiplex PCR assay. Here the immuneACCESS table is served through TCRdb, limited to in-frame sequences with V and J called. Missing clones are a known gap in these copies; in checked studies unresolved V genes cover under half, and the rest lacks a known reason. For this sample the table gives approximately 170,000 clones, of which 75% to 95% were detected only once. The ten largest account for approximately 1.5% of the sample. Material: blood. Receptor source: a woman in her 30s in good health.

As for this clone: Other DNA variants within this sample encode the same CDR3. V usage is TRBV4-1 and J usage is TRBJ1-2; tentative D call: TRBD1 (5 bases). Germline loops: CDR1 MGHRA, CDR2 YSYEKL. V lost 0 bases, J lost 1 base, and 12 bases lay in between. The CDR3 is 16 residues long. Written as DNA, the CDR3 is TGCGCCAGCAGCCAAGAAGGGCAGGGATTTAACTATGGCTACACCTTC. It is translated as CASSQEGQGFNYGYTF.

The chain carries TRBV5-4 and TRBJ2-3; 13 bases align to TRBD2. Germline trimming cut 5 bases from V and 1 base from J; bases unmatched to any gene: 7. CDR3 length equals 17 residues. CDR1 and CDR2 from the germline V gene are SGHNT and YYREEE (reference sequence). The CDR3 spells CASRTGTSGTGTDTQYF. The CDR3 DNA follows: TGTGCCAGCAGAACAGGGACTAGCGGGACCGGCACAGATACGCAGTATTTT.

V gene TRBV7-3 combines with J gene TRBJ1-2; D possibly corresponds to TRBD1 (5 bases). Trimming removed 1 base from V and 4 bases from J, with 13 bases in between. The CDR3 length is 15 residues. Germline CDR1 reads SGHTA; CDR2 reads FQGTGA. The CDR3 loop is CASSLIPGRGYGYTF. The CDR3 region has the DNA TGTGCCAGCAGCTTAATACCAGGGAGAGGCTATGGCTACACCTTC.

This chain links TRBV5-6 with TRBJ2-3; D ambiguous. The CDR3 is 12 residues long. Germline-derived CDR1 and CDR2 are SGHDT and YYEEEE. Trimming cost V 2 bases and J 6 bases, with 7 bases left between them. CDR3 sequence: CASSFGFDTQYF. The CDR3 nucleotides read TGTGCCAGCAGCTTCGGGTTTGATACGCAGTATTTT.

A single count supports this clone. The CDR3 loop reads CASSIGQLNTEAFF. For the CDR3, the DNA is TGTGCCAGCAGCATTGGACAGCTGAACACTGAAGCTTTCTTT. The chain recombines TRBV7-2 with TRBJ1-1, with a possible D match to TRBD1 (6 bases). Germline V CDR1 and CDR2: SGHTA, FQGNSA. V shed 5 bases and J shed 0 bases, with 10 bases lying between them. The CDR3 is 14 amino acids.

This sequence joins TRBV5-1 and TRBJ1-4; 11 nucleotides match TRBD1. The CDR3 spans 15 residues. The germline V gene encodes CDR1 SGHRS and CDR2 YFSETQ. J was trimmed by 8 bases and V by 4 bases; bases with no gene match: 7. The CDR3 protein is CASSVPGTGGEKLFF. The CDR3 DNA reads TGCGCCAGCAGCGTCCCCGGGACAGGGGGGGAAAAACTGTTTTTT. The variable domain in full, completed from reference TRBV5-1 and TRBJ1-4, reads KAGVTQTPRYLIKTRGQQVTLSCSPISGHRSVSWYQQTPGQGLQFLFEYFSETQRNKGNFPGRFSGRQFSNSRSEMNVSTLELGDSALYLCASSVPGTGGEKLFFGSGTQLSVL.

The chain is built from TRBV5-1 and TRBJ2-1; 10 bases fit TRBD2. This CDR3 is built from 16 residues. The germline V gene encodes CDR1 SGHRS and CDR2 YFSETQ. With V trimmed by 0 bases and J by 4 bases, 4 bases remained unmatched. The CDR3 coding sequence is TGCGCCAGCAGCTTGGTAGCGGGAGGAAGGTACAATGAGCAGTTCTTC. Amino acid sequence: CASSLVAGGRYNEQFF.

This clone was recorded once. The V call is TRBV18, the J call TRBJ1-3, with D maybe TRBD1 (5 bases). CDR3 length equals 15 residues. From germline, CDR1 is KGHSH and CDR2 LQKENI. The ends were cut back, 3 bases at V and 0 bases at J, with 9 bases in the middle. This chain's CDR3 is CASSPEGLSGNTIYF. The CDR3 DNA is TGTGCCAGCTCACCTGAGGGGCTCTCTGGAAACACCATATATTTT.

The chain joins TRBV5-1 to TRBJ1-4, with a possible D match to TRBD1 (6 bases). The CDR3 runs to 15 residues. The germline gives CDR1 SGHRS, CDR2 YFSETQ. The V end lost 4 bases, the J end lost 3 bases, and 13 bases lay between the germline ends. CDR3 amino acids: CASSQTEGANEKLFF. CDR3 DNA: TGCGCCAGCAGCCAAACAGAGGGGGCTAATGAAAAACTGTTTTTT.

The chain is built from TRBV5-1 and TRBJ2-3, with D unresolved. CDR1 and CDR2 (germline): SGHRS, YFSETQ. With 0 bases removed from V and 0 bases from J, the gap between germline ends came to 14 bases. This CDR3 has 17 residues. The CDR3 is CASSLGFVYPSTDTQYF. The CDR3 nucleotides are TGCGCCAGCAGCTTGGGCTTCGTCTACCCTAGCACAGATACGCAGTATTTT.

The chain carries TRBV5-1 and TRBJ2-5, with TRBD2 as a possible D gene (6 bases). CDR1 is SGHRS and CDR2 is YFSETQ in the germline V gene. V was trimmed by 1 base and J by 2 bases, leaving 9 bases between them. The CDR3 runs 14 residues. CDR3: CASSLTGGQETQYF. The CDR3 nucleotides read TGCGCCAGCAGCTTGACCGGGGGTCAAGAGACCCAGTACTTC.

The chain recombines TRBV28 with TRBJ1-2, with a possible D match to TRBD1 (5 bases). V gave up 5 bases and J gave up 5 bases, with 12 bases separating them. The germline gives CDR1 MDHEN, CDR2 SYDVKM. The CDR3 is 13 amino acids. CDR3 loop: CASSPGRPYGYTF. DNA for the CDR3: TGTGCCAGCAGTCCGGGACGGCCTTATGGCTACACCTTC.

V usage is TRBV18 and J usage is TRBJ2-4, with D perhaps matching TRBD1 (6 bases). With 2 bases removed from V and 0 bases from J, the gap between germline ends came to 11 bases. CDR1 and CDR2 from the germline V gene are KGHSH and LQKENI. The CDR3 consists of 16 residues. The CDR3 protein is CASSPVAGVAKNIQYF. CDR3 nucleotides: TGTGCCAGCTCACCAGTTGCAGGGGTAGCCAAAAACATTCAGTACTTC.

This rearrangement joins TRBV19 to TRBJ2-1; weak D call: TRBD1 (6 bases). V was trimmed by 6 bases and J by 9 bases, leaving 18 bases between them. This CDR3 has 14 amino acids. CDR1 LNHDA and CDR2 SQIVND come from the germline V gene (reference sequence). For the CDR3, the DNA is TGTGCCAGTAGAAACCCGACAGGCGTCGGTGAGCAGTTCTTC. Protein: CASRNPTGVGEQFF.

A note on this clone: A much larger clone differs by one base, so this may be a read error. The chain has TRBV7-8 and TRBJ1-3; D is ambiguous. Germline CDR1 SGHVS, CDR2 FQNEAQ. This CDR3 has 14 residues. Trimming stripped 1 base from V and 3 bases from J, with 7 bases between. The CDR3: CASSLGGFGNTIYF. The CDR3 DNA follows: TGTGCCAGCAGCTTAGGGGGTTTTGGAAACACCATATATTTT. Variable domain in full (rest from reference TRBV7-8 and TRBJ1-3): GAGVSQSPRYKVAKRGQDVALRCDPISGHVSLFWYQQALGQGPEFLTYFQNEAQLDKSGLPSDRFFAERPEGSVSTLKIQRTQQEDSAVYLCASSLGGFGNTIYFGEGSWLTVV.

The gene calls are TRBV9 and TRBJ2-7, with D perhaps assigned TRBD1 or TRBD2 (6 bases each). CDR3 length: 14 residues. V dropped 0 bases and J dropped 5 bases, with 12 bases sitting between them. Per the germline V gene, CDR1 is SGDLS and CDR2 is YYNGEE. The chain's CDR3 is CASSVVSGAHEQYF. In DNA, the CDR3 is TGTGCCAGCAGCGTAGTTTCGGGGGCCCACGAGCAGTACTTC.

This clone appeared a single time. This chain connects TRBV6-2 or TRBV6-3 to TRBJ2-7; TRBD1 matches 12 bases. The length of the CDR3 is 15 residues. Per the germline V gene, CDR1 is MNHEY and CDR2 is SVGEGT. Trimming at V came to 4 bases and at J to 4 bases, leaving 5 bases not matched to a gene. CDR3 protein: CASSSGTGGWYEQYF. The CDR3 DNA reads TGTGCCAGCAGTTCCGGGACAGGGGGCTGGTACGAGCAGTACTTC.

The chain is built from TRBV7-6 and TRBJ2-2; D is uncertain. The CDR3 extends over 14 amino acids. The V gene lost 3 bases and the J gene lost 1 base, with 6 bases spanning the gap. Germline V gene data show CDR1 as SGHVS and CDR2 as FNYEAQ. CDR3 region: CASSLDGNTGELFF. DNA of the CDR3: TGTGCCAGCAGCTTGGACGGGAACACCGGGGAGCTGTTTTTT.

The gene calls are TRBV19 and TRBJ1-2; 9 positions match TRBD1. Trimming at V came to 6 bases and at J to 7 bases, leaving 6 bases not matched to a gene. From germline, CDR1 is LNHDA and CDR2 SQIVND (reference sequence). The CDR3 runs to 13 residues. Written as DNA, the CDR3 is TGTGCCAGTAGGAGGACAGGGGCTACTGGCTACACCTTC. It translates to CASRRTGATGYTF.

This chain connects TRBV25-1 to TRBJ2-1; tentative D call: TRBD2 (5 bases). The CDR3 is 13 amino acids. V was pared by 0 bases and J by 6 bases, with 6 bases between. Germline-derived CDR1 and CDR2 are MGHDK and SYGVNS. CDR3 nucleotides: TGTGCCAGCAGTGAATACACTAGCAATGAGCAGTTCTTC. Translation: CASSEYTSNEQFF.

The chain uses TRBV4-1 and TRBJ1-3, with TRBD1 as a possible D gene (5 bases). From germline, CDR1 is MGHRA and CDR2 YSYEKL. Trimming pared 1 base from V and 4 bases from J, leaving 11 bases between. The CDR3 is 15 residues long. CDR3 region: CASSQVRGLGNTIYF. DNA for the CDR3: TGCGCCAGCAGCCAAGTTAGGGGCTTAGGAAACACCATATATTTT.

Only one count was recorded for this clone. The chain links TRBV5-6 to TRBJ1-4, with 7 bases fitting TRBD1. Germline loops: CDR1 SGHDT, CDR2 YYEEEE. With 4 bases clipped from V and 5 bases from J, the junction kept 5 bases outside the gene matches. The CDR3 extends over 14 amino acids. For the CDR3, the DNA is TGTGCCAGCAGCCGGGGACAGAGAAATGAAAAACTGTTTTTT. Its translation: CASSRGQRNEKLFF.

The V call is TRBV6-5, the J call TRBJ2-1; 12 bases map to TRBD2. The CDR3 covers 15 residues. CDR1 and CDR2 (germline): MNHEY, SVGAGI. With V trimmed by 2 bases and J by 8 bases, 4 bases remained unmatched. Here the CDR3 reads CASSYGLAGIYEQFF. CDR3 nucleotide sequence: TGTGCCAGCAGTTACGGACTAGCGGGGATCTATGAGCAGTTCTTC.

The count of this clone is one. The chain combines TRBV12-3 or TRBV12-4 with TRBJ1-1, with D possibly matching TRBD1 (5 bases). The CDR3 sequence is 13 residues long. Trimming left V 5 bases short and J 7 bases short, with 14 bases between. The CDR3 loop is CASSSTRQLEAFF. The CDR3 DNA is TGTGCCAGCAGTAGCACACGACAGCTTGAAGCTTTCTTT.

DNA of the CDR3: TGTGCCAGCAGTTTACAGGGGTTTCCCTCCTACGAGCAGTACTTC. This encodes CASSLQGFPSYEQYF. The rearrangement links TRBV28 to TRBJ2-7; possible D gene TRBD1, 6 bases. The CDR3 spans 15 residues. Trimming cost V 2 bases and J 0 bases, with 11 bases left between them. Germline-derived CDR1 and CDR2 are MDHEN and SYDVKM.

Written as DNA, the CDR3 is TGTGCCAGCAGCTTAAAGGGCGGATACGAGCAGTACTTC. This encodes CASSLKGGYEQYF. The chain uses TRBV7-6 and TRBJ2-7; D remains ambiguous. The germline gives CDR1 SGHVS, CDR2 FNYEAQ. The CDR3 spans 13 residues. Trimming stripped 2 bases from V and 4 bases from J, with 9 bases between.

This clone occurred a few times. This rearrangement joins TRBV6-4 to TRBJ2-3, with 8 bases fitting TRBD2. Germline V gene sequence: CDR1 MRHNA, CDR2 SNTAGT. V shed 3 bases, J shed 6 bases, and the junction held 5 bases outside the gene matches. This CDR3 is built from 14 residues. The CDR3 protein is CASSEGSGADTQYF. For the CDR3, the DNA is TGTGCCAGCAGTGAGGGTAGCGGGGCTGATACGCAGTATTTT.

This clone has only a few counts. As DNA, the CDR3 is TGTGCCAGCTCACTAGGACAGGGGGCTAGCGGGACCTCCTACGAGCAGTACTTC. The encoded protein is CASSLGQGASGTSYEQYF. J is TRBJ2-7 and V is TRBV18, with 11 bases aligning to TRBD1. The germline V gene encodes CDR1 KGHSH and CDR2 LQKENI. CDR3 size: 18 residues. The trim removed 4 bases at V and 0 bases at J, leaving 11 bases unmatched.